These T cell receptor beta chains were read from a single sample in a study of somatic mutations in cytotoxic T cells in rheumatoid arthritis. Sequencing used immunoSEQ multiplex PCR; TCRdb keeps in-frame clones, though not all of them. This table holds 6,500 to 9,000 clones, around 75% found once. The sample was CD8+ T cells sorted from blood. All receptors derive from an adult with rheumatoid arthritis. Both conserved end residues are trimmed from each CDR3.

TRBJ1-2 | 11 | TRBV19 | ASSSRTLYGYT
NA | 12 | TRBV27 | ASSLLAGDYEQY
TRBJ1-1 | 14 | TRBV9 | ASSVVGYLMNTEAF
TRBJ1-2 | 11 | TRBV9 | ASSVGGGADPT
TRBJ2-3 | 15 | TRBV9 | ASSDLLAGGSTDTQY
TRBJ1-2 | 13 | TRBV6-1 | ASSEGAEAPYGYT
TRBJ1-6 | 12 | TRBV2 | ASSGAGALSPLH
TRBJ1-1 | 13 | TRBV6-1 | ASSELGGPNTEAF
TRBJ2-7 | 12 | TRBV6-4 | ASSESGMRYEQY
TRBJ2-3 | 16 | TRBV4-2 | ASSPRGDKITSTDTQY
TRBJ2-1 | 10 | TRBV5-4 | ASSLDGNEQF
TRBJ1-3 | 15 | TRBV7-8 | ASSSLTGIYSGNTIY
TRBJ2-5 | 16 | TRBV4-2 | ASSLFSPGETYQETQY
TRBJ2-5 | 13 | TRBV7-7 | ASSPTSGFQETQY
TRBJ1-5 | 13 | TRBV6-5 | ASSPWEGTNQPQH
TRBJ2-5 | 12 | TRBV11-2 | ASSPAGPQGTQY
TRBJ1-1 | 9 | TRBV6-1 | ASSEYTEAF
TRBJ2-1 | 13 | TRBV27 | ASSTLRQGDNEQF
TRBJ1-3 | 11 | TRBV6-1 | ASSGGSGNTIY
TRBJ1-1 | 13 | TRBV7-3 | ASSLGGGLNTEAF
TRBJ1-1 | 11 | TRBV6-5 | ASSYSTGTEAF
TRBJ2-2 | 14 | TRBV6-6 | ASSSPAASGTGELF
TRBJ2-5 | 13 | TRBV9 | ASSVAPGLEETQY
TRBJ2-7 | 11 | TRBV11-1 | ASSRDVAYEQY
TRBJ2-1 | 16 | TRBV4-1 | ASSQVGGTSGLYNEQF
TRBJ2-3 | 10 | TRBV13 | ASSLATDTQY
TRBJ2-7 | 12 | TRBV4-3 | ASSAGTGPYEQY
TRBJ1-6 | 14 | TRBV19 | ASSKGLREKNSPLH
TRBJ2-5 | 14 | TRBV2 | ASSEGLSGRWETQY
TRBJ2-1 | 11 | TRBV28 | ASSLGNYNEQF
TRBJ1-1 | 10 | TRBV5-4 | ASSLGPTEAF
TRBJ1-6 | 14 | TRBV30 | AWSVTGGRDNSPLH
TRBJ2-7 | 16 | TRBV10-3 | AISESTQSLAGRNEQY
TRBJ2-7 | 13 | TRBV5-4 | ASSLGPSLSYEQY
TRBJ1-1 | 15 | TRBV27 | ASSFSISRRGRDEAF
TRBJ2-5 | 14 | TRBV4-1 | ASSRTVYLGGETQY
TRBJ2-3 | 14 | TRBV7-9 | ASSLVAGGSTDTQY